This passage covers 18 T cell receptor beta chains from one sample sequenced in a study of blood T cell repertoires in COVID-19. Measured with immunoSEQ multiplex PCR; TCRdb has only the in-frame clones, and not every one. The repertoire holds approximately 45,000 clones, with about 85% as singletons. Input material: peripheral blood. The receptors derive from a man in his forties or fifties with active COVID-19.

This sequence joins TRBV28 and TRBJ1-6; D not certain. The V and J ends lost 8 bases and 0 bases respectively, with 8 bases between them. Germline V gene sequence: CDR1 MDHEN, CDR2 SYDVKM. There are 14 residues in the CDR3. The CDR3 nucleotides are TGTGCCAGCTCAGGTGGCTCCTATAATTCACCCCTCCACTTT. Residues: CASSGGSYNSPLHF.

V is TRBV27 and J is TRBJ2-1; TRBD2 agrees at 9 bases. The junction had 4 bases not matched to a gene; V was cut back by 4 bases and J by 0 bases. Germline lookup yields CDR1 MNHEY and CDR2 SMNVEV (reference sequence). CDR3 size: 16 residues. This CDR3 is CASSSISGSSYNEQFF. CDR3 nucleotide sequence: TGTGCCAGCAGTTCGATTAGCGGGAGCTCCTACAATGAGCAGTTCTTC.

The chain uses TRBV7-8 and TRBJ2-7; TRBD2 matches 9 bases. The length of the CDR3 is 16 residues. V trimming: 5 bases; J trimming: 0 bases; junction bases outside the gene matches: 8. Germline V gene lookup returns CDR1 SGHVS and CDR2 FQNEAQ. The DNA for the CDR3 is TGTGCCAGCAGCAACGTAGCGGGGGCCAGCTCCTACGAGCAGTACTTC. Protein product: CASSNVAGASSYEQYF. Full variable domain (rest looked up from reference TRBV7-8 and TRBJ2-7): GAGVSQSPRYKVAKRGQDVALRCDPISGHVSLFWYQQALGQGPEFLTYFQNEAQLDKSGLPSDRFFAERPEGSVSTLKIQRTQQEDSAVYLCASSNVAGASSYEQYFGPGTRLTVT.

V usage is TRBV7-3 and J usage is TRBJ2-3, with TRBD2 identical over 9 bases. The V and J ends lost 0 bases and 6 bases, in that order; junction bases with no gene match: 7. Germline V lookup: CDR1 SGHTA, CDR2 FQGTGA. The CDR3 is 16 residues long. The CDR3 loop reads CASSLTSGGRADTQYF. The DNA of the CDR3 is TGTGCCAGCAGCTTAACGTCGGGCGGGAGGGCGGATACGCAGTATTTT.

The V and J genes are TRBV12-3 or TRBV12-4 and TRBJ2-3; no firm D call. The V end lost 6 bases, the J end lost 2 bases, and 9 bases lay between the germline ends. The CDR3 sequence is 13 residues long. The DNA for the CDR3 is TGTGCCAGCAGACTACGAACCACAGATACGCAGTATTTT. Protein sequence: CASRLRTTDTQYF.

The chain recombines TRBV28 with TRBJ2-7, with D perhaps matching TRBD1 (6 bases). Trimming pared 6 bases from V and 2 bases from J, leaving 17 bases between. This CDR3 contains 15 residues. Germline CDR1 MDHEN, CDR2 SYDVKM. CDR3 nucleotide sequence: TGTGCCAGCAGCTCTCCGGGACAATCACCCTACGAGCAGTACTTC. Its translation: CASSSPGQSPYEQYF.

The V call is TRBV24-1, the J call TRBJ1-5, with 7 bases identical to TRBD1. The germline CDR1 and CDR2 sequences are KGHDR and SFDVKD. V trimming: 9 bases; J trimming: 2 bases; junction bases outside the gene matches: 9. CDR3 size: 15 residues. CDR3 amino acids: CATLERQGGNQPQHF. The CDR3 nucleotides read TGTGCCACCTTAGAGAGACAGGGAGGCAATCAGCCCCAGCATTTT.

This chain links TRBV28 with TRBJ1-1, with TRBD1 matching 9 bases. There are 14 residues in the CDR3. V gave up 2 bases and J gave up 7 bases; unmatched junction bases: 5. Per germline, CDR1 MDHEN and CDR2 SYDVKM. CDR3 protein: CASSLRHRGLEAFF. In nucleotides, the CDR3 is TGTGCCAGCAGTTTACGCCACAGGGGGCTTGAAGCTTTCTTT.

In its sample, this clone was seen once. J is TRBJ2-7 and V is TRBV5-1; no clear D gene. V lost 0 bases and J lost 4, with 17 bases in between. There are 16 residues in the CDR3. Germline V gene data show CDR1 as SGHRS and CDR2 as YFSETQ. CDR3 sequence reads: CASSLGIQRVTYEQYF. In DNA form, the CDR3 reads TGCGCCAGCAGCTTGGGGATTCAGCGAGTTACTTACGAGCAGTACTTC.

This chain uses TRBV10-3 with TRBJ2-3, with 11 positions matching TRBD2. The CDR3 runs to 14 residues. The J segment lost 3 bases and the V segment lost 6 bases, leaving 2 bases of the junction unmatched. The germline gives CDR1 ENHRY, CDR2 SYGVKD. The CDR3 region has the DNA TGTGCCATCAGACTAGCGGGAGATACAGATACGCAGTATTTT. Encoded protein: CAIRLAGDTDTQYF.

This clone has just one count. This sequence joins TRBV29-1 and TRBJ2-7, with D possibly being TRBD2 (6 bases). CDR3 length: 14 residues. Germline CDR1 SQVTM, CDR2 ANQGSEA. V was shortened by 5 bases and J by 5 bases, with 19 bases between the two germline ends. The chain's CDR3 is CSVPSAGFGNEQYF. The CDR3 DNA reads TGCAGCGTTCCTTCCGCGGGATTTGGGAACGAGCAGTACTTC.

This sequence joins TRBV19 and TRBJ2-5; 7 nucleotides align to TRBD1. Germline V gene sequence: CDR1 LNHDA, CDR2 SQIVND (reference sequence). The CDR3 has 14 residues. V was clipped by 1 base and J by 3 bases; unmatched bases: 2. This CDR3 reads CASSIGQGKETQYF. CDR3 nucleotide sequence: TGTGCCAGTAGTATAGGACAGGGAAAAGAGACCCAGTACTTC.

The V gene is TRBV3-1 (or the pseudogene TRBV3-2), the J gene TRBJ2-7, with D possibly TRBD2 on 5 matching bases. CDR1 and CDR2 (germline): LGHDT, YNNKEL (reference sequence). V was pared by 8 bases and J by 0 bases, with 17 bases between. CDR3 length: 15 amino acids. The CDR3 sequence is CASGSQAGGSYEQYF. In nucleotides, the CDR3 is TGTGCCAGCGGCAGCCAGGCAGGAGGCTCCTACGAGCAGTACTTC.

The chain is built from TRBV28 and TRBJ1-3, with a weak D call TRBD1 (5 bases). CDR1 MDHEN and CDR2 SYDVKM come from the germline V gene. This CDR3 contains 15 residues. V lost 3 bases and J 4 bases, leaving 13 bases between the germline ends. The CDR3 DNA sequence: TGTGCCAGCAGTTTCGGGGGGGATCCGGGAAACACCATATATTTT. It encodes CASSFGGDPGNTIYF.

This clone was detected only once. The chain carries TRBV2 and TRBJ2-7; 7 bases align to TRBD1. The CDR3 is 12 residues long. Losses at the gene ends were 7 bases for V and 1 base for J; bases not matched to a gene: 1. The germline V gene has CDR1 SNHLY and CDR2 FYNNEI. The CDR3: CASTTGSYEQYF. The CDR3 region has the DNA TGTGCCAGCACGACAGGGTCCTACGAGCAGTACTTC.

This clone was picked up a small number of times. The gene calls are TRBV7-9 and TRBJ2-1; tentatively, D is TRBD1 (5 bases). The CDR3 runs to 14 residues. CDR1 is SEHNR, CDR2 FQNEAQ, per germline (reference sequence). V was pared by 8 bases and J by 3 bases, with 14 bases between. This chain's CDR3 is CASVQGTIYNEQFF. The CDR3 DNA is TGTGCCAGCGTGCAGGGTACCATCTACAATGAGCAGTTCTTC.

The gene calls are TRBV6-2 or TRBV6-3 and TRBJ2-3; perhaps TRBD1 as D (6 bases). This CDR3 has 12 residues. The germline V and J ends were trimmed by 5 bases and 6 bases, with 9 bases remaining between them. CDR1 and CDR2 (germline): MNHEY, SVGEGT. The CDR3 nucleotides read TGTGCCAGCAGTCTGGGGGCCGATACGCAGTATTTT. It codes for CASSLGADTQYF.

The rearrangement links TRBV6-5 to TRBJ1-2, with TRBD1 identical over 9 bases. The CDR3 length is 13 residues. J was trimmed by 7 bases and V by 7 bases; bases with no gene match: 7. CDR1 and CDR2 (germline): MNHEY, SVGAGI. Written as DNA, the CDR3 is TGTGCCAGCAACTCCGGGACAGGGTTTGGCTACACCTTC. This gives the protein CASNSGTGFGYTF.